This T cell receptor (beta chain) comes out of a study of cytomegalovirus exposure and HLA in healthy donors. Study in general: The Caucasian-associated ancestry cluster contained roughly four fifths of the approximately 410 genotyped donors.

PCR used 60 Vbeta primers and 13 Jbeta primers. Sequenced by immunoSEQ multiplex PCR; TCRdb stores in-frame clones only, minus some. The table shows approximately 160,000 clones, with about 64% occurring only once. A remark on this clone: No antigen is known for it.

Whole-study findings and limits: No immune exposure information besides CMV serostatus was available. Accurate HLA-A and HLA-B prediction from TCR beta sequences was reported for most subjects. Researchers counted 164 TCR beta chains as cytomegalovirus-associated.

The CDR3 spans 15 residues. Germline V gene data show CDR1 as SGHAT and CDR2 as FQNNGV. After removal of 1 base from V and 3 bases from J, the junction contained 2 bases not matched to a gene. The clonotype was recovered from a woman in her thirties in good health and CMV-seropositive. The sequenced material came from PBMCs. The J gene is TRBJ2-7, the V gene TRBV11-2; 11 bases fit TRBD2. The CDR3 nucleotides read TGTGCCAGCAGCTTAGCGGGGACTAGCGGCTACGAGCAGTACTTC. Its protein product is CASSLAGTSGYEQYF.